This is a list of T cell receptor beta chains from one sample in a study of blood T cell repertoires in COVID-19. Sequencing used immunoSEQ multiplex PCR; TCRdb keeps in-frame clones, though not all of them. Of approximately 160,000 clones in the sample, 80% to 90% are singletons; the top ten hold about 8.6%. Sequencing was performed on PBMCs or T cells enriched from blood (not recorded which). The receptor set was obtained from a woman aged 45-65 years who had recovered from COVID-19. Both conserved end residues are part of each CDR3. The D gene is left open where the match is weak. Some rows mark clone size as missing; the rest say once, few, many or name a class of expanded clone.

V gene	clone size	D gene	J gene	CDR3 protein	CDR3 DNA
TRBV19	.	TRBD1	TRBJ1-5	CASSDPGQGPSNQPQHF	TGTGCCAGTAGTGACCCGGGACAGGGGCCTAGCAATCAGCCCCAGCATTTT
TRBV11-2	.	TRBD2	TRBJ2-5	CASSLGGGETQYF	TGTGCCAGCAGCTTAGGGGGAGGGGAGACCCAGTACTTC
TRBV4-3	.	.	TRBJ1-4	CASSPRVTNEKLFF	TGCGCCAGCAGCCCACGGGTAACTAATGAAAAACTGTTTTTT
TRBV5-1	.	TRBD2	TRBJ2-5	CASSLGASGGETQYF	TGCGCCAGCAGCTTGGGTGCTAGCGGGGGGGAGACCCAGTACTTC
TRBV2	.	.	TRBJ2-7	CASGQTYEQYF	TGTGCCAGCGGACAGACCTACGAGCAGTACTTC
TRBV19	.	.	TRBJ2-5	CASSPQVKGIQETQYF	TGTGCCAGTAGTCCACAGGTCAAGGGGATCCAAGAGACCCAGTACTTC
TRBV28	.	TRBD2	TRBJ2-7	CAISGGAYEQYF	TGTGCCATTTCGGGGGGGGCCTACGAGCAGTACTTC
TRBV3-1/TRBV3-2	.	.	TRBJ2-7	CASSHRVWVYEQYF	TGTGCCAGCAGCCACAGGGTATGGGTCTACGAGCAGTACTTC
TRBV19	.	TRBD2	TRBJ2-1	CASSTFASGGYNEQFF	TGTGCCAGTAGTACCTTCGCTAGCGGGGGATACAATGAGCAGTTCTTC
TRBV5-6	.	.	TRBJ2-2	CARQGYTGELFF	TGTGCCAGGCAGGGTTACACCGGGGAGCTGTTTTTT
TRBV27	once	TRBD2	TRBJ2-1	CASRLAGSSYNEQFF	TGTGCCAGCAGACTAGCGGGTAGTTCCTACAATGAGCAGTTCTTC
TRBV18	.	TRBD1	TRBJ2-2	CASSSGTANTGELFF	TGTGCCAGCTCCTCAGGGACAGCGAACACCGGGGAGCTGTTTTTT
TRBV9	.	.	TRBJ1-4	CASSPIWPRGLFF	TGTGCCAGCAGTCCTATATGGCCGCGGGGGCTGTTTTTT
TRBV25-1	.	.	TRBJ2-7	CASSELGGQSLHEQYF	TGTGCCAGCAGTGAATTGGGGGGACAGAGCCTGCACGAGCAGTACTTC
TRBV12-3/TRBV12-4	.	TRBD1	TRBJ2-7	CASSSGTGGLYF	TGTGCCAGCAGCTCCGGGACAGGGGGTTTGTACTTC
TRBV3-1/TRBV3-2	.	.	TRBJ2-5	CASSQRGGETQYF	TGTGCCAGCAGCCAAAGGGGTGGCGAGACCCAGTACTTC
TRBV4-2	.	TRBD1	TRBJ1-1	CASSPGTGGRNTEAFF	TGTGCCAGCAGCCCAGGGACAGGGGGCAGGAACACTGAAGCTTTCTTT
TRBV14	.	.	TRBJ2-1	CASSQGASGLYNEQFF	TGTGCCAGCAGCCAGGGGGCTAGCGGCCTATACAATGAGCAGTTCTTC
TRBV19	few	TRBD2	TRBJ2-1	CATTQTSGVNEQFF	TGTGCCACCACCCAGACTAGCGGGGTCAATGAGCAGTTCTTC
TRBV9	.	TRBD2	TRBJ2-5	CASSVSGGAETQYF	TGTGCCAGCAGCGTTAGCGGGGGGGCGGAGACCCAGTACTTC
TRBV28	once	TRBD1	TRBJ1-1	CASRGGTVEAFF	TGTGCCAGCAGGGGCGGGACAGTAGAAGCTTTCTTT
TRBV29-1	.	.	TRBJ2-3	CSVEGSSLFSTDTQYF	TGCAGCGTGGAAGGGAGCTCCCTGTTTAGCACAGATACGCAGTATTTT
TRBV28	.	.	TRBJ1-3	CASSHSGNTIYF	TGTGCCAGCAGTCATTCTGGAAACACCATATATTTT
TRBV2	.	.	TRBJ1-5	CASSADSLSNQPQHF	TGTGCCAGCAGTGCAGACAGTCTTAGCAATCAGCCCCAGCATTTT
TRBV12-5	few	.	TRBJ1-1	CASGETEAFF	TGTGCTAGTGGCGAGACTGAAGCTTTCTTT
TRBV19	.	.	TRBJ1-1	CASSIVPNTEAFF	TGTGCCAGTAGTATAGTCCCTAACACTGAAGCTTTCTTT
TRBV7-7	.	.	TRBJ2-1	CASSPNPSGSWNEQFF	TGTGCTAGCAGCCCAAACCCCAGCGGGTCTTGGAATGAGCAGTTCTTC
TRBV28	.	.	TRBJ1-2	CASRVGGYGYTF	TGTGCCAGCAGGGTTGGGGGGTATGGCTACACCTTC
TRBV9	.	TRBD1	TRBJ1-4	CASSVAGTGVEKLFF	TGTGCCAGCAGCGTAGCCGGGACAGGTGTTGAAAAACTGTTTTTT
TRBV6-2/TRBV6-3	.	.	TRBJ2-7	CASSSQMTRRSNEQYF	TGTGCCAGCAGTTCTCAAATGACTAGACGGTCCAACGAGCAGTACTTC
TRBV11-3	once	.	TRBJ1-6	CASSLDYSPLHF	TGTGCCAGCAGCTTAGACTACTCACCCCTCCACTTT
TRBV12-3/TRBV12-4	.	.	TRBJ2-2	CASSLPVGGLFF	TGTGCCAGCAGCCTCCCGGTCGGGGGTTTGTTTTTT
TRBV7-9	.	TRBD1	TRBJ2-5	CASSFGQGAQETQYF	TGTGCCAGCAGCTTCGGACAGGGGGCTCAGGAGACCCAGTACTTC
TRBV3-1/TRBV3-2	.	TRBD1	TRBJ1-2	CASSLGTGTGYGYTF	TGTGCCAGCAGCCTAGGAACCGGGACAGGGTACGGCTACACCTTC
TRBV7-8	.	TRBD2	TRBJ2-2	CASSLALGLAGELFF	TGTGCCAGCAGCTTAGCCCTAGGACTAGCCGGGGAGCTGTTTTTT
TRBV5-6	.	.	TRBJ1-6	CASSPTGSSYNSPLHF	TGTGCCAGCAGTCCAACAGGGAGCTCCTATAATTCACCCCTCCACTTT